Sequencing of this TCR beta chain was carried out in a study of blood T cells in healthy people across ages (dated by TCRdb to between 2015 and 2016). In the study overall: In model experiments, template switching captured about one uniquely barcoded TCR beta cDNA molecule for every two T cells. The study analyzed two additional independent replicas of 1 million unique cDNA reads from the same blood draw for two donors, one aged 18 to 29 and one aged 80 or older. Four age groups were formed from the donors: young (average about 16 years), middle-aged (around 40), aged (62) and long-lived (about 75). To track age-related changes in TCR beta repertoire diversity, the study relied on deep sequencing normalized with unique cDNA molecular identifiers. Paper-wide results and their limitations: Because profiling used bulk unsorted PBMCs, naive and antigen-experienced compartments could not be compared conclusively. As age increased, observed TCR beta diversity per million T cells dropped in a roughly linear way, and a significant reduction was already evident by age roughly 40. Observed TCR beta diversity correlated strongly with the percentage of naive T cells measured by flow cytometry. Because the CMV infection status of the donors was unknown, age-related changes in expanded clonotypes may potentially have been confounded. The long-lived group showed more naive CD4+ T cells, fewer expanded clones and increased TCR diversity than the aged group, suggesting age selection. Estimates of total diversity based on one million sequenced T cells were regarded as lower bounds and as underestimates.

From cysteine to phenylalanine, the CDR3 is 15 amino acids long. CDR3 DNA is the only sequence kept; it has 45 bases, read in frame from the first base. The germline V gene sets CDR1 to LGHNA and CDR2 to YSLEER. The germline V and J ends show losses of 1 base and 6 bases respectively, and no gene match explains 3 bases of the junction. Libraries were constructed by 5' RACE. Sequencing took place on an Illumina HiSeq 2500. A second PCR of roughly 7 to 12 cycles was run with a J-beta primer mix and a sample-barcoded 5' primer. Each TCR beta cDNA molecule received a unique molecular identifier from a template-switch 5' adaptor carrying 12 random nucleotides. Each sample yielded at least 2.5 million CDR3-containing paired-end reads. First-strand cDNA was synthesized from all RNA with the Mint cDNA synthesis kit, primed by a TRBC-specific oligonucleotide. All cDNA was treated with uracil-DNA glycosylase and then went through a first 18-cycle PCR with the universal primers M1SS and BC2_uni_R. The paper's processing steps were these. For normalization, 1 million high-quality reads, each with a distinct molecular identifier, were randomly selected from each sample. Reads with shared molecular identifiers were discarded instead of being binned into consensus sequences. MiTCR, with a Q25 quality threshold and the strictest error-elimination algorithm, was used for CDR3 identification, clonotype clustering and error correction. Lower-bound total TCR beta diversity was estimated with a nonparametric unseen species model using Euler transformation. Clones were called with MiXCR by TCRdb after fastp trimmed the public reads at Q25, and only in-frame beta chains were retained. Each entry merges the rows of one CDR3 protein and shows their most common DNA and genes. TCRdb, not the authors, supplied the V and J calls. This sample lists more than 900,000 distinct CDR3 sequences; around 27% were detected once. The top ten clones comprise about 0.69% of the sample.

Donors were 35 to 40 systemically healthy Caucasian individuals from Russia aged about 6 to 100 years. Ten milliliters of peripheral blood were drawn from each donor into EDTA-treated Vacutainer tubes. Ficoll-Paque density-gradient centrifugation was used to isolate PBMCs, with at least 6 million per sample. Trizol reagent was used to extract total RNA from the PBMCs, yielding at least 5.5 micrograms per sample. Naive CD45RAhigh/CD27high T cell percentages were measured by flow cytometry on a PBMC aliquot from every donor. This clonotype appeared many times. No cognate antigen has been identified for it. Per-base qualities were not stored, and no clone one base away is much larger. The same data also went into a second study, on T cells of mothers and their children. The second paper states: The donors were nine systemically healthy Caucasian individuals, made up of three mothers and their six children. cDNA synthesis consumed the entire amount of extracted RNA, loaded at approximately 1.6 ug RNA in each 15 ul reaction. In the second PCR, the M1S primer added sample barcodes and 2-4 random nucleotides. Over 8 million TCR beta CDR3 reads came from each mother, compared with approximately 3.1 million reads from each child. TCR recombination output is similarly shaped by thymic selection in related and unrelated pairs, with a minor effect exerted by inherited differences. Normalized repertoire overlap was always slightly but never significantly higher in related than unrelated mother-child pairs. Persistent microchimeric T cell clones were not detected, at a sensitivity of approximately 100 clones per million clonotypes. Deep NGS was used in the study to compare the TCR beta repertoires of mothers and children and to look for features that separate related mother-child pairs from unrelated individuals. Mothers averaged about 37 +/- 4 years of age and children averaged about 10 +/- 4 years. After adapter ligation was performed with NEBNext reagents, the libraries were sequenced on an Illumina HiSeq 2000 with 100+100 nt paired-end reads. To prevent cross-contamination, the mother and child libraries were prepared a month apart and were sequenced in separate runs. For each donor, somewhere between about 450,000 and 2,100,000 distinct TCR beta clonotypes were identified. Naive TCR beta clonotypes were estimated from low-frequency clonotypes matched to each donor's FACS-determined naive share, without sorting.

The source is a girl aged 2 to 10 in good health. The chain is made from TRBV4-3 and TRBJ2-3, with 11 bases in between that match TRBD1. Sequencing was performed on blood. The CDR3 here reads CASSQVGTGGDTQYF. The nucleotide sequence is given as TGCGCCAGCAGCCAAGTTGGGACAGGGGGGGATACGCAGTATTTT.